This section outlines one TCR beta chain sequence together with its context. The data were taken from a study of blood T cell repertoires in COVID-19. In the study overall: Sources were T cells, B-cell-depleted T cells, or PBMCs; the material itself was cDNA or gDNA.

The CDR3 runs to 17 residues. Trimming left V 0 bases short and J 3 bases short, with 18 bases between. The germline gives CDR1 MNHEY, CDR2 SVGEGT. The data were produced by immunoSEQ multiplex PCR, yet TCRdb's version contains in-frame clones alone and is incomplete. The sample includes about 52,000 clones, roughly nine tenths seen only once; the top ten take nearly 5%. Material for sequencing was peripheral blood. The chain uses TRBV6-2 or TRBV6-3 and TRBJ2-7; a weak D match, TRBD2 (6 bases). This sequence originates from a man aged 55 to 70 with active COVID-19. The CDR3 here is CASSYSPPSGVYYEQYF. CDR3 DNA sequence: TGTGCCAGCAGTTACTCCCCGCCCTCGGGGGTGTACTACGAGCAGTACTTC.